Below, 19 T cell receptor beta chains from the same sample are listed, as sequenced in a study of T cell repertoires in cytomegalovirus infection. Their antigens remain unidentified. Each CDR3 protein gets one entry after TCRdb re-called the reads with MiXCR. The profile shows around 710,000 distinct CDR3 sequences, about 29% of them singletons. Sequences were derived from cultured CD8+ T cells from PBMCs, sampled from culture after CMV antigen stimulation. The source of these receptors is a human donor in good health (CMV status not recorded). Some clones in this sample may be carry-over from other donors' samples.

The chain couples TRBV2 to TRBJ1-4; TRBD1 is a possible D gene (6 bases). The V end was cut by 3 bases, the J end by 3 bases, with 17 bases between. The CDR3 has 17 amino acids. Germline values: CDR1 SNHLY, CDR2 FYNNEI. The CDR3 region has the DNA TGTGCCAGCAGTGACCCCAGGGGAACAGGTCCTAATGAAAAACTGTTTTTT. Protein: CASSDPRGTGPNEKLFF. The full variable domain, rest sourced from reference TRBV2 and TRBJ1-4, is EPEVTQTPSHQVTQMGQEVILRCVPISNHLYFYWYRQILGQKVEFLVSFYNNEISEKSEIFDDQFSVERPDGSNFTLKIRSTKLEDSAMYFCASSDPRGTGPNEKLFFGSGTQLSVL.

The V call is TRBV3-1, the J call TRBJ1-4; TRBD1 aligns across 9 bases. The CDR3 spans 16 residues. V shed 0 bases, J shed 6 bases, and the junction held 5 bases outside the gene matches. The V gene's germline CDR1 is LGHDT and CDR2 YNNKEL (reference sequence). CDR3 bases: TGTGCCAGCAGCCAAGATAGGGACAGGGAGGATGAAAAACTGTTTTTT. This sequence encodes CASSQDRDREDEKLFF.

The V call is TRBV4-2, the J call TRBJ2-1; 7 bases agree with TRBD1. J was trimmed by 6 bases and V by 3 bases; bases with no gene match: 5. CDR3 length equals 14 residues. Germline V gives CDR1 LGHNA, CDR2 YNFKEQ. CDR3 loop: CASSQRQGFNEQFF. The CDR3 region has the DNA TGTGCCAGCAGCCAGAGACAGGGCTTCAATGAGCAGTTCTTC.

This clonotype was detected ten times or more. V and J are TRBV7-6 and TRBJ2-7; 8 bases map to TRBD1. The V gene's germline CDR1 is SGHVS and CDR2 FNYEAQ. This CDR3 comprises 15 residues. The junction had 9 bases not matched to a gene; V was cut back by 2 bases and J by 6 bases. CDR3 coding DNA: TGTGCCAGCAGCTTACGGGGGACAGGAACGAGCGAGCAGTACTTC. Its protein is CASSLRGTGTSEQYF.

The genes are TRBV18 and TRBJ1-2; no definite D call. The V end lost 0 bases, the J end lost 5 bases, and 25 bases lay between the germline ends. CDR3 size: 19 residues. Looked up from germline, CDR1 is KGHSH and CDR2 is LQKENI. CDR3 sequence (DNA): TGTGCCAGCTCACCACCGGGCCAATTCTACCCGAGTAGGGATTATGGCTACACCTTC. Amino acid sequence: CASSPPGQFYPSRDYGYTF. Variable domain in full (rest from reference TRBV18 and TRBJ1-2): NAGVMQNPRHLVRRRGQEARLRCSPMKGHSHVYWYRQLPEEGLKFMVYLQKENIIDESGMPKERFSAEFPKEGPSILRIQQVVRGDSAAYFCASSPPGQFYPSRDYGYTFGSGTRLTVV.

This clonotype was found many times. This chain connects TRBV5-1 to TRBJ2-3; D may match TRBD1 or TRBD2 (6 bases each). Germline V gene sequence: CDR1 SGHRS, CDR2 YFSETQ. The CDR3 contains 15 residues. Deletions cut 4 bases from V and 9 bases from J, with 21 bases between. The CDR3 sequence: CASSGASHREATQYF. The CDR3 DNA reads TGCGCCAGCAGCGGGGCCTCACACAGGGAGGCAACGCAGTATTTT.

This clonotype was seen only a few times. V is TRBV9 and J is TRBJ1-1, with 12 bases fitting TRBD1. Germline CDR1 SGDLS, CDR2 YYNGEE. Germline trimming cut 4 bases from V and 6 bases from J; bases unmatched to any gene: 7. The CDR3 loop spans 15 amino acids. CDR3 residues: CASSHRDRGRAEAFF. The CDR3 DNA is TGTGCCAGCAGCCACAGGGACAGGGGGCGCGCTGAAGCTTTCTTT.

The sample holds a few counts of this clonotype. The chain joins TRBV28 to TRBJ2-7, with 9 bases fitting TRBD2. From germline, CDR1 is MDHEN and CDR2 SYDVKM. The J segment lost 6 bases and the V segment lost 7 bases, leaving 10 bases of the junction unmatched. This CDR3 region has 14 residues. The CDR3 bases are TGTGCCAGCAAACCCCCGGGACTAGCTTTCGAGCAGTACGTC. It is translated as CASKPPGLAFEQYV.

In its sample, this clonotype was seen a few times. This sequence joins TRBV4-2 and TRBJ2-2, with 7 nucleotides matching TRBD1. This CDR3 is 17 amino acids long. The ends lost 0 bases at V and 7 bases at J; junction bases unmatched: 11. Germline V gene sequence: CDR1 LGHNA, CDR2 YNFKEQ. The CDR3 reads CASSQEGDRVLVGELFF. As DNA, the CDR3 is TGTGCCAGCAGCCAAGAGGGAGACAGGGTGTTGGTCGGGGAGCTGTTTTTT.

This clonotype was picked up a small number of times. This chain connects TRBV4-1 to TRBJ2-3; 8 bases fit TRBD1. Germline V lookup: CDR1 MGHRA, CDR2 YSYEKL. V was clipped by 7 bases and J by 1 base; unmatched bases: 4. The CDR3 length is 14 residues. CDR3 sequence reads: CASTGGYGTDTQYF. CDR3 sequence (DNA): TGCGCCAGCACAGGGGGCTACGGCACAGATACGCAGTATTTT.

The chain recombines TRBV19 with TRBJ1-1, with D maybe TRBD1 (5 bases). Germline loops: CDR1 LNHDA, CDR2 SQIVND (reference sequence). V was trimmed by 0 bases and J by 0 bases, leaving 11 bases between them. The CDR3 loop spans 16 amino acids. DNA for the CDR3: TGTGCCAGTAGTATAGAAGGGGATTGGGTGAACACTGAAGCTTTCTTT. Translation: CASSIEGDWVNTEAFF. Full variable domain (rest looked up from reference TRBV19 and TRBJ1-1): DGGITQSPKYLFRKEGQNVTLSCEQNLNHDAMYWYRQDPGQGLRLIYYSQIVNDFQKGDIAEGYSVSREKKESFPLTVTSAQKNPTAFYLCASSIEGDWVNTEAFFGQGTRLTVV.

The genes are TRBV9 and TRBJ1-6; TRBD1 matches 8 bases. The germline V gene has CDR1 SGDLS and CDR2 YYNGEE. V lost 1 base to trimming and J lost 9 bases; unmatched junction nucleotides: 6. CDR3 length: 15 amino acids. The CDR3: CASSVQGQEASPLHF. DNA of the CDR3: TGTGCCAGCAGCGTACAGGGACAGGAGGCTTCACCCCTCCACTTT.

This clonotype was found a few times. The rearrangement joins TRBV12-3 or TRBV12-4 to TRBJ2-5, with D perhaps TRBD1 (7 bases). The V and J ends lost 1 base and 4 bases respectively, with 13 bases between them. The CDR3 runs 15 residues. The CDR3 reads CASSLVGGGRETQYF. In DNA, the CDR3 is TGTGCCAGCAGTTTAGTCGGAGGGGGCAGAGAGACCCAGTACTTC.

This clonotype was picked up many times. This chain links TRBV20-1 with TRBJ2-6, with D possibly being TRBD2 (6 bases). The V end was cut by 5 bases, the J end by 0 bases, with 20 bases between. CDR1 and CDR2 from the germline V gene are DFQATT and SNEGSKA (reference sequence). The CDR3 is 18 residues long. The CDR3 DNA reads TGCAGTGCTTCCCCCTCTCCAGCGGGCCTCTCTGGGGCCAACGTCCTGACTTTC. The encoded protein is CSASPSPAGLSGANVLTF.

This clonotype has only a few counts. This chain uses TRBV11-2 with TRBJ2-3; 15 positions match TRBD2. The CDR3 extends over 16 amino acids. Germline V gives CDR1 SGHAT, CDR2 FQNNGV. V lost 4 bases, J lost 6 bases, and 5 bases stayed unmatched. The DNA of the CDR3 is TGTGCCAGCAGCTCCCGGACTAGCGGGGGGGTTGATACGCAGTATTTT. It codes for CASSSRTSGGVDTQYF.

This clonotype was seen a few times. The rearrangement links TRBV9 to TRBJ2-3, with D tentatively TRBD1 (5 bases). Germline V gene sequence: CDR1 SGDLS, CDR2 YYNGEE. Between the trimmed V and J ends, which lost 4 bases and 6 bases, there was a span of 12 bases. This CDR3 is 13 amino acids long. The CDR3 region is CASSPSQGDTQYF. CDR3 in DNA: TGTGCCAGCAGCCCCTCCCAGGGCGATACGCAGTATTTT.

In its sample, this clonotype was seen many times. The chain joins TRBV15 to TRBJ2-5; D is possibly TRBD2 (6 bases). Trimming pared 1 base from V and 6 bases from J, leaving 9 bases between. CDR1 is LNHNV and CDR2 is YYDKDF in the germline V gene (reference sequence). This CDR3 has 13 residues. CDR3: CATSRGGDQTQYF. Written as DNA, the CDR3 is TGTGCCACCAGCAGAGGGGGGGACCAGACCCAGTACTTC.

This clonotype was detected many times. One junction end does not reproduce the germline sequence, and a read error may be involved. The chain joins TRBV7-7 to TRBJ2-1; TRBD2 matches 13 bases. Per germline, CDR1 SSHAT and CDR2 FNYEAQ (reference sequence). The CDR3 consists of 16 residues. The CDR3 spells CASSSGTSGDYNEQFF. CDR3 sequence (DNA): TGTGCTAGCAGCTCCGGGACTAGCGGGGACTACAATGAGCAGTTCTTC. The full variable domain, its missing parts supplied by reference TRBV7-7 and TRBJ2-1, is GAGVSQSPRYKVTKRGQDVTLRCDPISSHATLYWYQQALGQGPEFLTYFNYEAQPDKSGLPSDRFSAERPEGSISTLTIQRTEQRDSAMYRCASSSGTSGDYNEQFFGPGTRLTVL.

There are many counts of this clonotype. The rearrangement uses TRBV7-9 and TRBJ2-5, with D perhaps matching TRBD2 (5 bases). The CDR3 is 16 amino acids. CDR1 and CDR2 (germline): SEHNR, FQNEAQ (reference sequence). Trimming left V 1 base short and J 2 bases short, with 14 bases between. CDR3 protein: CASSLGALVRQETQYF. Here the CDR3 DNA reads TGTGCCAGCAGCTTAGGTGCACTAGTACGGCAAGAGACCCAGTACTTC.